This entry is about one T cell receptor (beta chain). PCR involved 60 Vbeta and 13 Jbeta primers. Here immunoSEQ multiplex PCR was the method, and the copy in TCRdb shows in-frame clones only, minus some. Altogether 150,000 to 200,000 clones are present, around 76% being singletons, with the ten largest covering around 1%. The record originates from a study of cytomegalovirus exposure and HLA in healthy donors. Germline trimming cut 4 bases from V and 6 bases from J; bases unmatched to any gene: 10. Germline V gene data show CDR1 as GTSNPN and CDR2 as SVGIG (reference sequence). The CDR3 has 14 amino acids.

What was sequenced was PBMCs. This clonotype originated in a middle-aged woman in good health and CMV-seronegative. The chain couples TRBV30 to TRBJ2-7; TRBD2 matches 9 bases. The CDR3 DNA reads as TGTGCCTGGACTAGCGGGACAAATTTTGGCGAGCAGTACTTC. It is translated as CAWTSGTNFGEQYF.